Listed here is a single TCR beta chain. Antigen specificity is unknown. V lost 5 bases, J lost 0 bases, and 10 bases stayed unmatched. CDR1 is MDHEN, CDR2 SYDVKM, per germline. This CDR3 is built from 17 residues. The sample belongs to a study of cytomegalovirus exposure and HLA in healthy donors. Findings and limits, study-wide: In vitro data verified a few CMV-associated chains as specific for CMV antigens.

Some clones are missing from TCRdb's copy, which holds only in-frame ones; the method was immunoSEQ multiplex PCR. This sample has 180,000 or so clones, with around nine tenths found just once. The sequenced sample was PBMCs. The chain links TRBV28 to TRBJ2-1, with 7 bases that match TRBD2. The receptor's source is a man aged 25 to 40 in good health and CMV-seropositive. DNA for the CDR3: TGTGCCAGCAGTCAGGGTCGGGGCGGGAGCTCCTACAATGAGCAGTTCTTC. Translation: CASSQGRGGSSYNEQFF. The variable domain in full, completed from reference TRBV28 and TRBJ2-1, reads DVKVTQSSRYLVKRTGEKVFLECVQDMDHENMFWYRQDPGLGLRLIYFSYDVKMKEKGDIPEGYSVSREKKERFSLILESASTNQTSMYLCASSQGRGGSSYNEQFFGPGTRLTVL.